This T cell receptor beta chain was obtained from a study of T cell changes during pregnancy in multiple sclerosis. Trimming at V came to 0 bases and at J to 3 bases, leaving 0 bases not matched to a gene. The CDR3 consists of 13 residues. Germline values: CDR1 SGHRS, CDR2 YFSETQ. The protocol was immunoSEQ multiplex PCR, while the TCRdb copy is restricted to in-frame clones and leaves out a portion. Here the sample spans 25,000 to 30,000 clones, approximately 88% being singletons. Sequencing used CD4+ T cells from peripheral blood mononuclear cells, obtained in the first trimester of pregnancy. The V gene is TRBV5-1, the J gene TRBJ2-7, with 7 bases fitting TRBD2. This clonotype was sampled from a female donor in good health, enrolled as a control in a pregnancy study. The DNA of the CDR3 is TGCGCCAGCAGCTTGGGGGGGGGCTACGAGCAGTACTTC. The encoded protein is CASSLGGGYEQYF.